Presented here are 21 T cell receptor beta chains from one specimen sequenced in a study of T cell responses to AZD1222 COVID-19 vaccine. Sequencing used immunoSEQ multiplex PCR; TCRdb keeps in-frame clones, though not all of them. The sample shows 25,000 to 35,000 clones, roughly 92% of them seen only once. This sample comprised peripheral blood, obtained on day 0 of AZD1222 vaccination. All receptors come from an adult in good health.

V usage is TRBV2 and J usage is TRBJ1-6; D not resolved. Trimming shortened V by 5 bases and J by 7 bases, and 15 bases separated the two germline ends. The CDR3 covers 15 residues. Germline values: CDR1 SNHLY, CDR2 FYNNEI. The CDR3 sequence: CASSIPQSPNSPLHF. The CDR3 DNA reads as TGTGCCAGCAGTATCCCACAAAGCCCCAATTCACCCCTCCACTTT.

The chain couples TRBV10-1 to TRBJ2-2; tentatively, D is TRBD1 (6 bases). This CDR3 has 14 residues. Germline assignment: CDR1 WNHNN and CDR2 SYGVQD (reference sequence). V lost 4 bases to trimming and J lost 4 bases, with 10 bases between them. The CDR3: CASSAGHSTGELFF. The DNA for the CDR3 is TGCGCCAGCAGTGCGGGACATAGCACCGGGGAGCTGTTTTTT.

The V and J genes are TRBV9 and TRBJ1-1; D not certain. The CDR3 extends over 15 amino acids. V lost 4 bases, J lost 4 bases, and 17 bases lay in between. Germline V gene data show CDR1 as SGDLS and CDR2 as YYNGEE. The CDR3 region is CASSPRESWGTEAFF. The CDR3 DNA follows: TGTGCCAGCAGCCCCCGGGAGTCGTGGGGCACTGAAGCTTTCTTT. The full variable domain, completed using reference TRBV9 and TRBJ1-1, is DSGVTQTPKHLITATGQRVTLRCSPRSGDLSVYWYQQSLDQGLQFLIQYYNGEERAKGNILERFSAQQFPDLHSELNLSSLELGDSALYFCASSPRESWGTEAFFGQGTRLTVV.

The CDR3 loop is CASSLANKGWAGGTEAFF. CDR3 nucleotide sequence: TGTGCCAGCAGCTTGGCCAACAAAGGGTGGGCAGGGGGCACTGAAGCTTTCTTT. The chain has TRBV5-8 and TRBJ1-1, with 7 bases aligning to TRBD1. This CDR3 has 18 amino acids. The V and J ends lost 0 bases and 4 bases, in that order; junction bases with no gene match: 15. From germline, CDR1 is SGHTS and CDR2 YDEGEE.

V is TRBV6-6 and J is TRBJ2-7, with D possibly TRBD1 on 5 matching bases. This CDR3 contains 15 residues. The germline CDR1 and CDR2 sequences are MNHNY and SVGAGI (reference sequence). V was trimmed by 10 bases and J by 2 bases, leaving 21 bases between them. The CDR3: CATATDSKPTYEQYF. CDR3 in DNA: TGTGCCACCGCGACAGACTCAAAACCCACCTACGAGCAGTACTTC.

This clone came up a few times. V usage is TRBV10-2 and J usage is TRBJ1-4, with D uncertain. Germline lookup yields CDR1 WSHSY and CDR2 SAAADI. The CDR3 is made up of 15 amino acids. Trimming stripped 5 bases from V and 7 bases from J, with 17 bases between. This chain's CDR3 is CASSSTALGSEKLFF. The CDR3 coding sequence is TGCGCCAGCAGTTCAACAGCTCTCGGGAGTGAAAAACTGTTTTTT.

The chain recombines TRBV2 with TRBJ1-1; 9 bases match TRBD1. The CDR3 loop spans 13 amino acids. Looked up from germline, CDR1 is SNHLY and CDR2 is FYNNEI. Trimming at V came to 4 bases and at J to 7 bases, leaving 4 bases not matched to a gene. The CDR3 spells CASSVGQGVEAFF. The CDR3 coding sequence is TGTGCCAGCAGTGTGGGACAGGGTGTTGAAGCTTTCTTT.

The chain links TRBV5-4 to TRBJ1-1, with TRBD1 matching 12 bases. This CDR3 spans 16 amino acids. The V and J ends lost 5 bases and 2 bases, in that order; junction bases with no gene match: 7. The germline V gene has CDR1 SGHNT and CDR2 YYREEE (reference sequence). The CDR3: CASRIGTGGVNTEAFF. CDR3 DNA sequence: TGTGCCAGCAGAATTGGGACAGGGGGCGTAAACACTGAAGCTTTCTTT.

The gene calls are TRBV5-1 and TRBJ1-4, with a weak D call TRBD1 (5 bases). Looked up from germline, CDR1 is SGHRS and CDR2 is YFSETQ. CDR3 length: 15 amino acids. Trimming shortened V by 4 bases and J by 7 bases, and 17 bases separated the two germline ends. The CDR3 nucleotides read TGCGCCAGCAGCGGTGCTAGGACGGGGGGTGAAAAACTGTTTTTT. It specifies CASSGARTGGEKLFF.

A single count supports this clone. The chain carries TRBV18 and TRBJ1-1; D ambiguous. Germline lookup yields CDR1 KGHSH and CDR2 LQKENI. V lost 5 bases to trimming and J lost 0 bases, with 10 bases between them. CDR3 size: 14 residues. DNA for the CDR3: TGTGCCAGCTCAAACACAGCAATGAACACTGAAGCTTTCTTT. This sequence encodes CASSNTAMNTEAFF.

CDR3 amino acids: CASSRGGRDYGYTF. Written as DNA, the CDR3 is TGTGCCAGCAGCAGAGGGGGCAGGGACTATGGCTACACCTTC. The J gene is TRBJ1-2, the V gene TRBV5-4; 7 bases align to TRBD1. Germline CDR1 and CDR2: SGHNT and YYREEE (reference sequence). V gave up 4 bases and J gave up 3 bases; unmatched junction bases: 6. CDR3 length: 14 amino acids.

This rearrangement joins TRBV6-1 to TRBJ1-2, with 7 bases identical to TRBD1. In germline, CDR1 is MNHNS, CDR2 SASEGT. The CDR3 is made up of 13 amino acids. Losses at the gene ends were 5 bases for V and 7 bases for J; bases not matched to a gene: 7. CDR3 amino acids: CASSKTGDTGYTF. The DNA of the CDR3 is TGTGCCAGCAGTAAAACAGGGGACACTGGCTACACCTTC.

The chain recombines TRBV12-3 or TRBV12-4 with TRBJ1-4, with no clear D. Trimming cost V 6 bases and J 8 bases, with 10 bases left between them. CDR3 size: 12 residues. The DNA for the CDR3 is TGTGCCAGCAGCCCTAGAGGGGAAAAACTGTTTTTT. Protein: CASSPRGEKLFF.

V gene TRBV11-2 combines with J gene TRBJ1-1; D is unresolved. Germline assignment: CDR1 SGHAT and CDR2 FQNNGV. The CDR3 has 15 residues. Trimming took 0 bases from V and 1 from J, leaving 9 bases between them. CDR3 DNA: TGTGCCAGCAGCTTAGATGGCCCCTGGAACACTGAAGCTTTCTTT. Protein product: CASSLDGPWNTEAFF.

The chain carries TRBV5-1 and TRBJ2-5; either TRBD1 or TRBD2 may fit D (5 bases each). The CDR3 sequence is 16 residues long. The germline gives CDR1 SGHRS, CDR2 YFSETQ. Between the trimmed V and J ends, which lost 0 bases and 9 bases, there was a span of 21 bases. In DNA, the CDR3 is TGCGCCAGCAGCTTGGGATCCGGGACGATCGAACTGGCCCAGTACTTC. Translated, it gives CASSLGSGTIELAQYF.

The chain joins TRBV3-1 (or the pseudogene TRBV3-2) to TRBJ1-6, with no clear D. The CDR3 totals 13 residues. V was trimmed by 2 bases and J by 8 bases, leaving 7 bases between them. Germline lookup yields CDR1 LGHDT and CDR2 YNNKEL (reference sequence). CDR3 loop: CASSQFSDSPLHF. Here the CDR3 DNA reads TGTGCCAGCAGCCAATTTTCAGATTCACCCCTCCACTTT.

The V call is TRBV2, the J call TRBJ1-1, with unresolved D. Trimming pared 6 bases from V and 6 bases from J, leaving 17 bases between. Germline values: CDR1 SNHLY, CDR2 FYNNEI. This CDR3 has 14 residues. This CDR3 is CASSLGNLGAEAFF. CDR3 coding DNA: TGTGCCAGCAGCCTGGGGAACCTGGGCGCTGAAGCTTTCTTT.

This sequence joins TRBV7-7 and TRBJ2-2; tentatively, D is TRBD1 (5 bases). CDR1 is SSHAT, CDR2 FNYEAQ, per germline (reference sequence). Trimming took 0 bases from V and 3 from J, leaving 5 bases between them. The CDR3 totals 14 residues. CDR3 nucleotides: TGTGCCAGCAGCTTAGCAGGGGACACCGGGGAGCTGTTTTTT. Its translation is CASSLAGDTGELFF.

This clone was seen a few times. The V and J genes are TRBV30 and TRBJ1-5; a possible D gene is TRBD1 (5 bases). The CDR3 totals 13 residues. Germline-derived CDR1 and CDR2 are GTSNPN and SVGIG (reference sequence). The V and J ends lost 2 bases and 1 base respectively, with 6 bases between them. The CDR3 protein is CAWSRDSNQPQHF. The CDR3 region has the DNA TGTGCCTGGAGTCGGGACAGCAATCAGCCCCAGCATTTT.

The V and J genes are TRBV30 and TRBJ1-5; D is ambiguous. The CDR3 runs to 13 residues. The V gene lost 4 bases and the J gene lost 0 bases, with 7 bases spanning the gap. CDR1 and CDR2 (germline): GTSNPN, SVGIG (reference sequence). The CDR3 reads CAWTAYSNQPQHF. The CDR3 bases are TGTGCCTGGACCGCTTATAGCAATCAGCCCCAGCATTTT.

The chain links TRBV7-2 to TRBJ1-2; 8 bases are a match to TRBD1. J lost 7 bases, V lost 8 bases, and 6 bases had no gene match. Germline V gene data show CDR1 as SGHTA and CDR2 as FQGNSA. CDR3 length: 12 amino acids. The CDR3, as DNA: TGTGCCAGCGTAGGACAGGGAAGTGGCTACACCTTC. Protein product: CASVGQGSGYTF.